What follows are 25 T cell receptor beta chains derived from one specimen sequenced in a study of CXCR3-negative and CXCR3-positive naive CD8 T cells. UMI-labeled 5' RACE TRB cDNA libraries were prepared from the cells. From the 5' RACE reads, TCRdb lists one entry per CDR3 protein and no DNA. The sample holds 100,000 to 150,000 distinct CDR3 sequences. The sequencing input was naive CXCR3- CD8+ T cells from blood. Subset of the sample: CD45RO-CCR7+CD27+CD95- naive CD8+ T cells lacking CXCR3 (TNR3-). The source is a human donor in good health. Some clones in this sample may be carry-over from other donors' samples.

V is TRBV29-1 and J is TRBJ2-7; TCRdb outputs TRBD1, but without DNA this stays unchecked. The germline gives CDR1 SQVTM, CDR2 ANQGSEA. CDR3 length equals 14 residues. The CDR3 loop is CSGMSGGTTYEQYF.

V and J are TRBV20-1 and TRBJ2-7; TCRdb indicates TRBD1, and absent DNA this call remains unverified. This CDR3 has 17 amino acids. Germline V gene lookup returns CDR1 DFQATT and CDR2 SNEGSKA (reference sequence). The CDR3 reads CSARGYSGTGGAYEQYF.

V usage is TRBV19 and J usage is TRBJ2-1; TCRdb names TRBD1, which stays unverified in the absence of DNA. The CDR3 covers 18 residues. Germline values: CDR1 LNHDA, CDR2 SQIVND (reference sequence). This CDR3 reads CASSIGRGQGSPYNEQFF. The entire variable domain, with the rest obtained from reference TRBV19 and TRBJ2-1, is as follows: DGGITQSPKYLFRKEGQNVTLSCEQNLNHDAMYWYRQDPGQGLRLIYYSQIVNDFQKGDIAEGYSVSREKKESFPLTVTSAQKNPTAFYLCASSIGRGQGSPYNEQFFGPGTRLTVL.

The CDR3 is CASSLDVSPGQGLGYGYTF. V gene TRBV5-1 combines with J gene TRBJ1-2; TCRdb's D call of TRBD1 is untestable without DNA. Germline V gives CDR1 SGHRS, CDR2 YFSETQ. The CDR3 spans 19 residues.

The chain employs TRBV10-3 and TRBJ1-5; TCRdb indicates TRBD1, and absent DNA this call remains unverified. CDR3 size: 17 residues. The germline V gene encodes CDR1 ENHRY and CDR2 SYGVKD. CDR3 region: CAISDPFAGGNNQPQHF.

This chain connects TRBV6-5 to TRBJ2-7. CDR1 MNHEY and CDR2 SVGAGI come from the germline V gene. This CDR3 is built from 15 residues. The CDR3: CASSYSDGSSYEQYF.

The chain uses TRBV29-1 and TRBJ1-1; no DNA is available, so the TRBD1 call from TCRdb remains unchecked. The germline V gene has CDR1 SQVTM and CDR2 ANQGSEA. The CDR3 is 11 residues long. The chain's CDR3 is CSAMAGAEAFF.

This chain's CDR3 is CASSQDHPGTTSNEQFF. The V and J genes are TRBV4-1 and TRBJ2-1; there is no DNA to check the TCRdb D call of TRBD2. The CDR3 extends over 17 amino acids. The germline CDR1 and CDR2 sequences are MGHRA and YSYEKL.

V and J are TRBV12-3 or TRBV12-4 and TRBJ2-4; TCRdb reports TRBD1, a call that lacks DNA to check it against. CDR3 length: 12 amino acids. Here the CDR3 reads CASSFRGNIQYF.

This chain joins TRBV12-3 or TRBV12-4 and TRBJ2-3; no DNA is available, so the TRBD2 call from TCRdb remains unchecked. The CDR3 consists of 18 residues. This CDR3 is CASSFYFREGRSTDTQYF.

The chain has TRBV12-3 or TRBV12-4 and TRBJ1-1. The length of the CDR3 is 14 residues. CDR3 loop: CASISQVLNTEAFF.

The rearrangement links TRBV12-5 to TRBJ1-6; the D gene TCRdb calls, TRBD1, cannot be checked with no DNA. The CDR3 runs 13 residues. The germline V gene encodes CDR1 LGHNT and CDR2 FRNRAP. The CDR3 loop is CANSRDSNSPLHF.

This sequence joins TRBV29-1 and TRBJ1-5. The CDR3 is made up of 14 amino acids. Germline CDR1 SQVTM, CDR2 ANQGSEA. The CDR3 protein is CSVEESDSNQPQHF.

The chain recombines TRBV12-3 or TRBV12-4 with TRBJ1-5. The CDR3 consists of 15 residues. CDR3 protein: CASSLDSYSNQPQHF.

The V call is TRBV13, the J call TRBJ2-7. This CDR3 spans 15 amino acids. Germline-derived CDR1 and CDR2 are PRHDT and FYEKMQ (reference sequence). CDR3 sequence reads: CASSLGGMSSYEQYF.

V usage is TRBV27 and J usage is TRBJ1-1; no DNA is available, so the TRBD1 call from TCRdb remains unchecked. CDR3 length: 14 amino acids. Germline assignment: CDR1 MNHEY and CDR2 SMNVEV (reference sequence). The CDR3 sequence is CASSHGGAGSEAFF.

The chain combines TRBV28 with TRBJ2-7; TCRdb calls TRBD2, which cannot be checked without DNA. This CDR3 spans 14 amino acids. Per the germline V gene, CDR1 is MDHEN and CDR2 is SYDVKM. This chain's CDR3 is CASSFHAGAYEQYF.

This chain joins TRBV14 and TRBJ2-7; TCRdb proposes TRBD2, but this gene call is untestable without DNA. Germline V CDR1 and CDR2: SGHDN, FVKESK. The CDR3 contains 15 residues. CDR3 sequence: CASSQGTSGSYEQYF.

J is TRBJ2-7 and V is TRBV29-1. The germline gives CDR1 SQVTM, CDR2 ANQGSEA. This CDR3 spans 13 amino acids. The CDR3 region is CSVELEKIYEQYF.

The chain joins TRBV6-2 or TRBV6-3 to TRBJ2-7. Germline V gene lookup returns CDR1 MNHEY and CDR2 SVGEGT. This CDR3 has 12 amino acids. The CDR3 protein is CASGWVSYEQYF.

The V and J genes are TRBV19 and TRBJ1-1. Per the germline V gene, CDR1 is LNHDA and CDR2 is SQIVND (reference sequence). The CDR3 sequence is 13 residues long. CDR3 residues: CASNGEMNTEAFF.

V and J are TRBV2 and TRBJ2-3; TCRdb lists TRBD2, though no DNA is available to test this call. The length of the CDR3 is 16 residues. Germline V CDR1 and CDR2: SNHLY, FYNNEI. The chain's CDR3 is CASSSAGGFGTDTQYF.

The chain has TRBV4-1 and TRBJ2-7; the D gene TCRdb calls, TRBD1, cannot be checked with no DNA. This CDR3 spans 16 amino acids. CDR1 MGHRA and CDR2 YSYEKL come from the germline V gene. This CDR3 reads CASSQAGTPSSYEQYF.

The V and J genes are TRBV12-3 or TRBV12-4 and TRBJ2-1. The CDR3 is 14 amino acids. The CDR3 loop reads CASSLEGSYNEQFF.

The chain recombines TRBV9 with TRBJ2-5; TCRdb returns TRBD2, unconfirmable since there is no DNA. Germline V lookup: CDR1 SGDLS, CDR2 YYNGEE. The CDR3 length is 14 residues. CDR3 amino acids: CASSVGGTLGTQYF.